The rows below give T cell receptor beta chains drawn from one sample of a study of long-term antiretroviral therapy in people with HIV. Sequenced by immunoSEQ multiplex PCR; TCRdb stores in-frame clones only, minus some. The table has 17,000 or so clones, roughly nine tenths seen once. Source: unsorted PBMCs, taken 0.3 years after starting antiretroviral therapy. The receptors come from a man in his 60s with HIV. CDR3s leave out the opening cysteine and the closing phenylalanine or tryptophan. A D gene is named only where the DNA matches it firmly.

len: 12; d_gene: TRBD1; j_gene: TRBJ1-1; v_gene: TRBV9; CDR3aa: ASSFGQGNTEAF
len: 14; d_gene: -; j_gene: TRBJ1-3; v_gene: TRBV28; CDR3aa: ASSLIGEVGGNTIY
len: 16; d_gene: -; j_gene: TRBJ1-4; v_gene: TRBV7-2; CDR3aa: ASSSAPGFGGGSEKLF
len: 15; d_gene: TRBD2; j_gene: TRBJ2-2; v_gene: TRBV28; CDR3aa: ASSPPWLAGAPRELF
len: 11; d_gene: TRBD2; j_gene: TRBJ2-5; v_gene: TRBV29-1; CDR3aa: SASQREFGSRY
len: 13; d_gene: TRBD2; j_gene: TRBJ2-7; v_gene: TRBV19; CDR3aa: ATATLAGNLYEQY
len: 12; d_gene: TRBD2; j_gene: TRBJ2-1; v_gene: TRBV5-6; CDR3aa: ASSPGLAGYEQF
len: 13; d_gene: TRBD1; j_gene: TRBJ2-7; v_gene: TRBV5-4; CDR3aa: ASSMGQGVPYEQY
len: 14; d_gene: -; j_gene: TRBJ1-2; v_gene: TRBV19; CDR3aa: ASSMDTQTGNYGYT
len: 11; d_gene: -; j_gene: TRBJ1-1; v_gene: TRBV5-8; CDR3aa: ASSLNRGTEAF
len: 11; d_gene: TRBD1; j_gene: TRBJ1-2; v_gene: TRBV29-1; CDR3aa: SAGTGGFSGYT
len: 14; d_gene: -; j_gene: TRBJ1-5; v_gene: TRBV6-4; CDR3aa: ASSDSNYVGNQPQH
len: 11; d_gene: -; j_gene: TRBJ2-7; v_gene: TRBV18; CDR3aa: ASSTGANYEQY
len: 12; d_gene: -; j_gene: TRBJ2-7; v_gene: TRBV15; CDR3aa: ATSRDLSEGEQY
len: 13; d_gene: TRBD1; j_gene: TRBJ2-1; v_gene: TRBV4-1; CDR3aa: ASSQTTGVYNEQF
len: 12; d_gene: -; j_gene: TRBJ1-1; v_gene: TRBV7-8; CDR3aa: ASSLQGGSTEAF
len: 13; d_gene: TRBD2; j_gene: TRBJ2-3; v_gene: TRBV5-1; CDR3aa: ASTVGGGTTDTQY
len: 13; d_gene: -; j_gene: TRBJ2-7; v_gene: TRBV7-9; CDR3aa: ASSQRQGGPYEQY
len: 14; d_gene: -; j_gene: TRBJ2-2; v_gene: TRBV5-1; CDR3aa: ASSLLRKKDTGELF
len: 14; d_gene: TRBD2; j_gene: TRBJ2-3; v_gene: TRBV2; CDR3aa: ASSEGLAGDADTQY
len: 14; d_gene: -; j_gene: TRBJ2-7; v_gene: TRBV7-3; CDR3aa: ASSLTSVRDPHEQY
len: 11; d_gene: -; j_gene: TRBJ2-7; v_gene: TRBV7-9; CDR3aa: ASSFGAAYEQY
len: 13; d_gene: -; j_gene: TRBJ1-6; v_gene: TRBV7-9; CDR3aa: ASRTGRLLNSPLH
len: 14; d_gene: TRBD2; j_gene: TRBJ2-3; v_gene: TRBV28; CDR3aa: ASSQGTSGTADTQY
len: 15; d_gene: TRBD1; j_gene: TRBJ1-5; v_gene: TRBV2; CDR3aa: ASNGGTGSTKGQPQH
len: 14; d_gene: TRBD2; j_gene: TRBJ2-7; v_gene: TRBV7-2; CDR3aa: ASSLRPAGGSYEQY
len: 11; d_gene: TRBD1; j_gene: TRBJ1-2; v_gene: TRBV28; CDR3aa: ASSISDRGGYT
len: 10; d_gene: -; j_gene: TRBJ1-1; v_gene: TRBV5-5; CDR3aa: ASSSVGLRAF
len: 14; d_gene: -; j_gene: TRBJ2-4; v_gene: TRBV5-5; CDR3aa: ASSLVRVGAENIQY
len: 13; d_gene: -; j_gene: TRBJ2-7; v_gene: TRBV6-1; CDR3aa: ASSEGRTAPYEQY
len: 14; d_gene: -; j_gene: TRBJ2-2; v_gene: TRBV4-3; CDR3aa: ASSQDWWGSAGELF
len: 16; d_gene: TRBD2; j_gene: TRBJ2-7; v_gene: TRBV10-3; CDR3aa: AISESPPTSGRPYEQY